The 13 T cell receptor beta chains below come from one sample, sequenced in a study of T cell responses to AZD1222 COVID-19 vaccine. Here immunoSEQ multiplex PCR was the method, and the copy in TCRdb shows in-frame clones only, minus some. Seen here are 130,000 to 150,000 clones, around 93% observed once, and the top ten hold about 1.9%. The source material was peripheral blood, sampled on day 0 of AZD1222 vaccination. The receptors stem from an adult in good health.

This chain joins TRBV27 and TRBJ1-4; D gene unclear. The CDR3 length is 16 residues. Germline V CDR1 and CDR2: MNHEY, SMNVEV (reference sequence). Trimming left V 2 bases short and J 4 bases short, with 14 bases between. Written as DNA, the CDR3 is TGTGCCAGCAGTTTAAGACCGCCCCGAGGTAATGAAAAACTGTTTTTT. It yields the protein CASSLRPPRGNEKLFF.

The rearrangement joins TRBV27 to TRBJ2-2; D not certain. Germline CDR1 and CDR2: MNHEY and SMNVEV (reference sequence). With 5 bases removed from V and 1 base from J, the gap between germline ends came to 11 bases. The CDR3 is 15 amino acids. DNA of the CDR3: TGTGCCAGCAGTCAAACCCGGATGAACACCGGGGAGCTGTTTTTT. Its protein product is CASSQTRMNTGELFF.

The chain employs TRBV2 and TRBJ2-7, with D uncertain. The CDR3 contains 15 residues. Germline V lookup: CDR1 SNHLY, CDR2 FYNNEI. V was trimmed by 7 bases and J by 0 bases, leaving 16 bases between them. The CDR3 nucleotides are TGTGCCAGCACTCCCACGGCCAGAAACTCCTACGAGCAGTACTTC. This sequence encodes CASTPTARNSYEQYF.

The chain is built from TRBV6-5 and TRBJ1-4; D is perhaps TRBD1 (5 bases). CDR3 length equals 14 residues. The V and J ends lost 8 bases and 8 bases respectively, with 18 bases between them. CDR1 MNHEY and CDR2 SVGAGI come from the germline V gene. Here the CDR3 DNA reads TGTGCCAGCCGCCTACGGGGGGAGGGAGAAAAACTGTTTTTT. Translation gives CASRLRGEGEKLFF.

The J gene is TRBJ2-6, the V gene TRBV19, with D tentatively TRBD1 or TRBD2 (6 bases each). CDR3 length equals 17 residues. V was cut by 1 base and J by 0 bases, with 10 bases left in between. Germline CDR1 is LNHDA and CDR2 is SQIVND (reference sequence). Written as DNA, the CDR3 is TGTGCCAGTAGTATAGGGGGGGCAAACTCTGGGGCCAACGTCCTGACTTTC. Amino acids: CASSIGGANSGANVLTF.

This rearrangement joins TRBV11-2 to TRBJ2-2; D gene ambiguous. The CDR3 has 13 residues. In germline, CDR1 is SGHAT, CDR2 FQNNGV. Trimming stripped 2 bases from V and 1 base from J, with 2 bases between. The CDR3 nucleotides are TGTGCCAGCAGCTTATGGAACACCGGGGAGCTGTTTTTT. Encoded protein: CASSLWNTGELFF.

Concerning this clone itself: The same CDR3 is also encoded by other DNA sequences in this sample. The chain recombines TRBV6-1 with TRBJ1-3; D gene unclear. Germline V gene data show CDR1 as MNHNS and CDR2 as SASEGT. The length of the CDR3 is 13 residues. Trimming removed 2 bases from V and 7 bases from J, with 9 bases in between. CDR3 coding DNA: TGTGCCAGCAGTGAATGGCCCGGGAACACCATATATTTT. This encodes CASSEWPGNTIYF.

The chain carries TRBV6-5 and TRBJ1-2; D is ambiguous. In germline, CDR1 is MNHEY, CDR2 SVGAGI. The V end was cut by 4 bases, the J end by 0 bases, with 6 bases between. CDR3 length: 13 residues. CDR3 amino acids: CASSLTTNYGYTF. As DNA, the CDR3 is TGTGCCAGCAGTTTGACTACTAACTATGGCTACACCTTC.

In its sample, this clone was seen once. This same CDR3 is encoded by further DNA sequences in the sample. The rearrangement uses TRBV6-5 and TRBJ1-2, with D possibly TRBD1 on 6 matching bases. The length of the CDR3 is 12 residues. Germline CDR1 MNHEY, CDR2 SVGAGI. Trimming removed 6 bases at V and 2 bases at J, with 7 bases between. As DNA, the CDR3 is TGTGCCAGCAGGGGGGCCAACTATGGCTACACCTTC. This codes for CASRGANYGYTF.

The CDR3 reads CASSTQGLVIGDTQYF. CDR3 nucleotide sequence: TGTGCCAGCAGCACACAGGGACTCGTAATTGGGGATACGCAGTATTTT. This chain joins TRBV9 and TRBJ2-3; TRBD1 or TRBD2 may be the D gene (6 bases each). Germline V gene sequence: CDR1 SGDLS, CDR2 YYNGEE. The CDR3 consists of 16 residues. Trimming left V 4 bases short and J 6 bases short, with 21 bases between.

The V gene is TRBV3-1 (or the pseudogene TRBV3-2), the J gene TRBJ1-1; D is possibly TRBD1 (5 bases). V was cut by 4 bases and J by 6 bases, with 18 bases left in between. The germline CDR1 and CDR2 sequences are LGHDT and YNNKEL (reference sequence). The CDR3 has 15 amino acids. The CDR3 sequence: CASSLGGNSIAEAFF. The CDR3 bases are TGTGCCAGCAGCCTGGGGGGGAACAGCATCGCTGAAGCTTTCTTT.

The chain carries TRBV5-1 and TRBJ1-4; D unclear. The germline V and J ends were trimmed by 5 bases and 5 bases, with 4 bases remaining between them. This CDR3 comprises 11 residues. In germline, CDR1 is SGHRS, CDR2 YFSETQ. The CDR3 nucleotides are TGCGCCAGCAGAAGGAATGAAAAACTGTTTTTT. Translated, it gives CASRRNEKLFF.

The gene calls are TRBV5-1 and TRBJ1-2; 7 positions match TRBD1. V lost 2 bases and J lost 8; bases outside the gene matches: 9. The germline gives CDR1 SGHRS, CDR2 YFSETQ. This CDR3 has 14 residues. CDR3 bases: TGCGCCAGCAGCTTAAGTCAGGGGGGGAAAGGCTACACCTTC. Its translation: CASSLSQGGKGYTF.